The present TCR beta chain was sequenced within a study of blood T cell repertoires in COVID-19. Study in general: Material from acute and convalescent COVID-19 was sourced from the United States, Italy and Spain.

Across 24 US areas, participants ranged in age from about 18 to 90 years. Assignments of participants to cohorts depended upon their own reported clinical history. The junction had 2 bases not matched to a gene; V was cut back by 1 base and J by 2 bases. The CDR3 consists of 16 residues. Germline V gives CDR1 MGHDK, CDR2 SYGVNS. The repertoire was sequenced with immunoSEQ multiplex PCR; TCRdb's copy has only in-frame clones and lacks some. The repertoire has some 200,000 clones, roughly 80% of them found once; the top ten carry roughly 5%. This clonotype was sampled from a woman aged 55-70 years with acute COVID-19. The source material was PBMCs or T cells enriched from blood (not recorded which). The rearrangement uses TRBV25-1 and TRBJ1-5, with TRBD1 identical over 10 bases. The CDR3 sequence is CASSEWGTGGNQPQHF. The CDR3 DNA reads as TGTGCCAGCAGTGAATGGGGGACAGGGGGCAATCAGCCCCAGCATTTT.